This TCR beta chain is from a study of T cell responses to AZD1222 COVID-19 vaccine (TCRdb year 2021). About the investigation overall: AZD1222 recipients with second doses at about 4 weeks or about 12 weeks were pooled, because spike-specific TCR depth and breadth did not differ between schedules. A total of just over 230 trial participants underwent TCR sequencing, of whom roughly 210 received two doses of AZD1222 and some 26 received two doses of the MenACWY control vaccine. Enrollment into the trials was organized by age into subgroups of 18-55, 56-69 and 70-plus years, and those subgroups contained about 160, 30 and 59 TCR-sequenced participants, respectively.

The time point label on this specimen signifies: baseline before first vaccination. Vaccinee samples came from UK trials COV001 and COV002, including a single-blind randomized controlled phase 2/3 trial of AZD1222 (ChAdOx1 nCoV-19) in healthy adults. For TCRbeta chain sequencing, PBMC samples were collected from trial participants at day 0 and at day 28 after the second dose. A note on this clone: No cognate antigen has been identified for it. Base-call qualities are not available, and no considerably larger clone is one nucleotide away.

Via the germline V gene, CDR1 is SGHRS and CDR2 YFSETQ. From the cysteine through the phenylalanine, the CDR3 covers 13 amino acids. This entry keeps only the CDR3 DNA: 39 bases, framed from base 1. At the junction V is shortened by 4 bases and J by 3 bases, with 8 bases in between. Study-level results and caveats: Participants were mostly white British and included more females than males, and it was suggested by the authors that clonal diversity may have been underestimated. In the small 56-69-year group, the increase in depth fell short of significance, most likely because of low power. Only six or seven AZD1222 recipients were SARS-CoV-2 seropositive at baseline, limiting conclusions about previously exposed vaccinees. Because no samples from the day 14 peak response were available, repertoires could be characterized only after the peak T cell response. The whole spike protein was spanned by vaccine-associated CD4 TCRs, and dominant responses were seen in regions 160-218 and 743-854. A significant rise in spike-specific TCR breadth and depth was observed after two AZD1222 doses relative to day 0 and relative to MenACWY recipients. Nearly half of unique spike-specific TCRs reportedly recognized epitopes outside regions mutated in the B.1.351 and B.1.1.7 variants.

The CDR3 regions of human TCRbeta chains were subjected to immunosequencing. Regarding the original processing steps: TCRs in the repertoires were matched against a reference library of SARS-CoV-2-specific TCRs that had been generated with the MIRA antigen-specificity platform. Breadth was defined as the fraction of unique TCRs that were SARS-CoV-2-associated, and depth was defined as the fraction of total T cells that were SARS-CoV-2-associated. Each spike-specific TCR was assigned to its reactive spike region and to a CD4 or CD8 class using the MIRA data. Log10-transformed breadth and depth values were compared by one-way ANOVA with Sidak's multiple comparisons tests. The clones in this table, taken by TCRdb from immuneACCESS, are in-frame only. Not every clone is retained; where verified, under half of the shortfall comes from an unresolved V gene, and the cause of the rest is unknown. V and J calls and clone size come straight from that table; D and trimming were deduced from the DNA. Present in this sample are roughly 160,000 clones, about 92% of which were seen just once. In total, the top ten clones hold over 0.7% of the sample.

This sequence originates from an adult in good health. The chain is made from TRBV5-1 and TRBJ1-3; a weak D assignment points to TRBD1 (5 bases agree). Here the sequenced sample was peripheral blood, taken on day 0 of AZD1222 vaccination. The CDR3 protein: CASSLQGGNTIYF. The DNA sequence is given as TGCGCCAGCAGCCTGCAGGGTGGAAACACCATATATTTT.